The 28 T cell receptor beta chains presented below share a single source sample, sequenced in a study of blood T cell repertoires in COVID-19. Profiling relied on immunoSEQ multiplex PCR, and the TCRdb table lists in-frame clones only, not all of them. This sample has some 78,000 clones, with around 80% found just once. The sequencing sample was made of peripheral blood. The receptors here all came from a man between 60 and 75 years old with active or convalescent COVID-19.

This chain links TRBV3-1 (or the pseudogene TRBV3-2) with TRBJ2-3; D unclear. The germline V and J ends were trimmed by 1 base and 4 bases, with 12 bases remaining between them. The germline gives CDR1 LGHDT, CDR2 YNNKEL (reference sequence). This CDR3 spans 15 amino acids. The CDR3: CASSQGGRRSDTQYF. CDR3 nucleotides: TGTGCCAGCAGCCAAGGAGGTCGGCGGTCAGATACGCAGTATTTT.

V usage is TRBV6-5 and J usage is TRBJ1-2; no definite D call. The CDR3 runs 13 residues. Germline CDR1 and CDR2: MNHEY and SVGAGI. V gave up 4 bases and J gave up 5 bases, with 11 bases separating them. CDR3 sequence: CASSSGGRYGYTF. The CDR3 DNA sequence: TGTGCCAGCAGTTCCGGAGGGAGGTATGGCTACACCTTC.

The V gene is TRBV6-5, the J gene TRBJ1-1; TRBD1 is a possible D gene (6 bases). V shed 5 bases and J shed 7 bases, with 14 bases lying between them. CDR1 and CDR2 (germline): MNHEY, SVGAGI. CDR3 length: 13 residues. The CDR3 protein is CASSRGQHIEAFF. CDR3 sequence (DNA): TGTGCCAGCAGTCGTGGACAGCATATTGAAGCTTTCTTT.

The chain joins TRBV13 to TRBJ2-7; maybe TRBD1 (6 bases). The CDR3 is 15 amino acids. Trimming left V 2 bases short and J 0 bases short, with 11 bases between. Germline values: CDR1 PRHDT, CDR2 FYEKMQ (reference sequence). For the CDR3, the DNA is TGTGCCAGCAGCTTAAACAGGGAGAGCTCCTACGAGCAGTACTTC. Translation gives CASSLNRESSYEQYF.

This clone was counted a few times. The chain couples TRBV19 to TRBJ2-3; tentatively, D is TRBD2 (7 bases). CDR1 is LNHDA, CDR2 SQIVND, per germline (reference sequence). CDR3 length: 16 amino acids. The V end was cut by 3 bases, the J end by 1 base, with 14 bases between. The CDR3 here is CASSIGGAPRTDTQYF. The CDR3 bases are TGTGCCAGTAGTATTGGGGGGGCGCCCCGCACAGATACGCAGTATTTT.

The chain recombines TRBV19 with TRBJ1-1; D not resolved. V lost 4 bases, J lost 0 bases, and 9 bases lay in between. The CDR3 contains 14 residues. Germline assignment: CDR1 LNHDA and CDR2 SQIVND (reference sequence). CDR3 sequence (DNA): TGTGCCAGTAGTAGTCACAGATTGAACACTGAAGCTTTCTTT. Amino acid sequence: CASSSHRLNTEAFF.

V gene TRBV2 combines with J gene TRBJ1-2; 8 bases align to TRBD1. The CDR3 has 13 residues. The J segment lost 5 bases and the V segment lost 6 bases, leaving 5 bases of the junction unmatched. Germline CDR1 is SNHLY and CDR2 is FYNNEI. CDR3 region: CASSAQGAYGYTF. The CDR3 DNA reads TGTGCCAGCAGCGCTCAGGGGGCTTATGGCTACACCTTC.

This chain uses TRBV12-3 or TRBV12-4 with TRBJ1-4; no reliable D call. This CDR3 contains 13 residues. Deletions cut 6 bases from V and 5 bases from J, with 10 bases between. In DNA form, the CDR3 reads TGTGCCAGCAGCGTGGGCGCAAATGAAAAACTGTTTTTT. Translated: CASSVGANEKLFF.

This sequence joins TRBV6-5 and TRBJ2-3; 7 nucleotides line up with TRBD1. This CDR3 spans 15 amino acids. Unmatched junction bases numbered 6, after V lost 6 bases and J lost 0 bases. Germline-derived CDR1 and CDR2 are MNHEY and SVGAGI. The CDR3 protein is CASRPQGHSTDTQYF. As DNA, the CDR3 is TGTGCCAGCAGACCACAGGGGCATAGCACAGATACGCAGTATTTT.

J is TRBJ2-7 and V is TRBV6-1, with D unclear. The V gene's germline CDR1 is MNHNS and CDR2 SASEGT. The CDR3 length is 13 residues. V was trimmed by 3 bases and J by 0 bases, leaving 6 bases between them. The CDR3 sequence is CASSDGGSYEQYF. The CDR3 coding sequence is TGTGCCAGCAGTGACGGTGGCTCCTACGAGCAGTACTTC.

J is TRBJ2-3 and V is TRBV9; TRBD1 is a possible D gene (5 bases). Trimming removed 0 bases at V and 5 bases at J, with 10 bases between. Per germline, CDR1 SGDLS and CDR2 YYNGEE. The CDR3 loop spans 14 amino acids. The CDR3 loop reads CASSVEGLRDTQYF. The CDR3 region has the DNA TGTGCCAGCAGCGTAGAGGGGTTAAGAGATACGCAGTATTTT.

This clone was recorded a few times. Distinct nucleotide sequences in the sample also encode this CDR3. The gene calls are TRBV4-3 and TRBJ2-7; D perhaps matches TRBD1 (6 bases). Germline CDR1 and CDR2: LGHNA and YSLEER. The CDR3 sequence is 15 residues long. V lost 1 base and J lost 3, with 13 bases in between. The CDR3: CASSQGVGQIYEQYF. CDR3 sequence (DNA): TGCGCCAGCAGCCAAGGGGTCGGACAGATCTACGAGCAGTACTTC.

This chain connects TRBV11-2 to TRBJ2-7; 7 bases map to TRBD2. CDR3 length: 12 residues. Per germline, CDR1 SGHAT and CDR2 FQNNGV. The trim removed 5 bases at V and 6 bases at J, leaving 4 bases unmatched. CDR3: CASSPRGVEQYF. CDR3 DNA: TGTGCCAGCAGCCCACGGGGGGTCGAGCAGTACTTC. Full variable domain (rest looked up from reference TRBV11-2 and TRBJ2-7): EAGVAQSPRYKIIEKRQSVAFWCNPISGHATLYWYQQILGQGPKLLIQFQNNGVVDDSQLPKDRFSAERLKGVDSTLKIQPAKLEDSAVYLCASSPRGVEQYFGPGTRLTVT.

This chain uses TRBV5-4 with TRBJ2-5; no definite D call. V lost 3 bases to trimming and J lost 2 bases, with 8 bases between them. This CDR3 is built from 13 residues. Germline CDR1 SGHNT, CDR2 YYREEE (reference sequence). The CDR3 nucleotides read TGTGCCAGCAGCTACACCGCTCAAGAGACCCAGTACTTC. It is translated as CASSYTAQETQYF.

The chain recombines TRBV7-9 with TRBJ2-2; possible D gene TRBD1, 6 bases. Germline V lookup: CDR1 SEHNR, CDR2 FQNEAQ (reference sequence). CDR3 length: 18 residues. Between the trimmed V and J ends, which lost 7 bases and 6 bases, there was a span of 27 bases. The CDR3 loop reads CASNKNYRVAQGAGELFF. In nucleotides, the CDR3 is TGTGCCAGCAACAAAAATTACAGGGTCGCCCAGGGAGCCGGGGAGCTGTTTTTT.

About this clone itself: The DNA is omitted, as the CDR3 cannot be located on it reliably, and the CDR3 follows TCRdb's listing. The chain carries TRBV28 and TRBJ1-3. Germline values: CDR1 MDHEN, CDR2 SYDVKM. Counting both end residues, the CDR3 totals 14 amino acids. CDR3 residues: CASSTSGRENTIYF.

The J gene is TRBJ2-3, the V gene TRBV6-5, with D uncertain. The CDR3 is 13 residues long. CDR1 MNHEY and CDR2 SVGAGI come from the germline V gene. The V end was cut by 1 base, the J end by 3 bases, with 5 bases between. CDR3 region: CASSYYTTDTQYF. Here the CDR3 DNA reads TGTGCCAGCAGTTACTATACAACAGATACGCAGTATTTT.

CDR3 sequence reads: CASSYSGTDNEQFF. The CDR3 nucleotides read TGTGCCAGCAGTTACTCCGGGACTGATAATGAGCAGTTCTTC. This chain links TRBV6-5 with TRBJ2-1; weak D call: TRBD2 (6 bases). Germline CDR1 reads MNHEY; CDR2 reads SVGAGI. This CDR3 has 14 residues. The V gene lost 0 bases and the J gene lost 7 bases, with 10 bases spanning the gap.

The rearrangement links TRBV20-1 to TRBJ2-7; 13 positions agree with TRBD2. The CDR3 spans 15 residues. The V gene's germline CDR1 is DFQATT and CDR2 SNEGSKA (reference sequence). J was trimmed by 5 bases and V by 3 bases; bases with no gene match: 7. The chain's CDR3 is CSASQTSGGWNEQYF. The CDR3 region has the DNA TGCAGTGCTAGTCAGACTAGCGGGGGGTGGAACGAGCAGTACTTC.

The chain carries TRBV5-1 and TRBJ2-7; 9 bases agree with TRBD1. Germline V CDR1 and CDR2: SGHRS, YFSETQ. V lost 0 bases and J lost 4; bases outside the gene matches: 5. The CDR3 sequence is 15 residues long. The CDR3 here is CASSLVGDREYEQYF. The CDR3 nucleotides read TGCGCCAGCAGCTTGGTAGGGGACAGGGAGTACGAGCAGTACTTC.

The V call is TRBV29-1, the J call TRBJ2-7; D gene uncertain. The length of the CDR3 is 13 residues. The germline CDR1 and CDR2 sequences are SQVTM and ANQGSEA. V was shortened by 1 base and J by 6 bases, with 13 bases between the two germline ends. CDR3 in amino acids: CSVEGKHRFEQYF. CDR3 bases: TGCAGCGTTGAAGGCAAGCACCGGTTCGAGCAGTACTTC.

The CDR3 region has the DNA TGTGCCAGCAGTTTCGGGACAGGGGGACCGGGAAACACCATATATTTT. Translated, it gives CASSFGTGGPGNTIYF. V usage is TRBV27 and J usage is TRBJ1-3; 11 bases line up with TRBD1. This CDR3 is built from 16 residues. Germline V lookup: CDR1 MNHEY, CDR2 SMNVEV (reference sequence). With V trimmed by 3 bases and J by 4 bases, 5 bases remained unmatched.

The V call is TRBV3-1 (or the pseudogene TRBV3-2), the J call TRBJ1-2; unclear D gene. The V and J ends lost 5 bases and 1 base respectively, with 8 bases between them. The V gene's germline CDR1 is LGHDT and CDR2 YNNKEL (reference sequence). This CDR3 is built from 13 residues. The CDR3 region is CASSKTGNYGYTF. CDR3 bases: TGTGCCAGCAGCAAGACGGGTAACTATGGCTACACCTTC.

The chain joins TRBV4-2 to TRBJ2-7; 13 bases match TRBD2. J gave up 2 bases and V 0 bases, and 4 bases lay outside the gene matches. The CDR3 consists of 17 residues. Germline CDR1 reads LGHNA; CDR2 reads YNFKEQ. The CDR3 DNA is TGTGCCAGCAGCCAAGAGGCTACTAGCGGGGGGGCCTACGAGCAGTACTTC. Translated, it gives CASSQEATSGGAYEQYF.

Comments on this clone: Other DNA sequences in this specimen translate into the identical CDR3. The chain joins TRBV18 to TRBJ2-1, with D tentatively TRBD2 (5 bases). Trimming took 2 bases from V and 9 from J, leaving 8 bases between them. The CDR3 has 12 amino acids. Germline V lookup: CDR1 KGHSH, CDR2 LQKENI. This chain's CDR3 is CASSPSSGEQFF. The CDR3 DNA reads TGTGCCAGCTCACCAAGCAGCGGTGAGCAGTTCTTC. The full variable domain, completed using reference TRBV18 and TRBJ2-1, is NAGVMQNPRHLVRRRGQEARLRCSPMKGHSHVYWYRQLPEEGLKFMVYLQKENIIDESGMPKERFSAEFPKEGPSILRIQQVVRGDSAAYFCASSPSSGEQFFGPGTRLTVL.

The chain carries TRBV7-2 and TRBJ1-2; 9 bases are a match to TRBD1. J was trimmed by 7 bases and V by 4 bases; bases with no gene match: 10. CDR1 and CDR2 from the germline V gene are SGHTA and FQGNSA. This CDR3 has 15 residues. The CDR3 DNA follows: TGTGCCAGCAGCTCAACAGGGGGCGTAGAGGGTGGCTACACCTTC. Translation: CASSSTGGVEGGYTF.

This clone was counted between two and nine times. The rearrangement joins TRBV19 to TRBJ2-7; TRBD1 matches at 7 bases. J was trimmed by 5 bases and V by 5 bases; bases with no gene match: 12. There are 15 residues in the CDR3. Germline CDR1 reads LNHDA; CDR2 reads SQIVND (reference sequence). The CDR3 DNA reads as TGTGCCAGTAGTTTCAGACAGGGTGTATCCGACGAGCAGTACTTC. This gives the protein CASSFRQGVSDEQYF.

This sequence joins TRBV5-8 and TRBJ2-2; possibly TRBD2 for D (5 bases). From germline, CDR1 is SGHTS and CDR2 YDEGEE. V lost 4 bases to trimming and J lost 3 bases, with 16 bases between them. The CDR3 has 16 residues. The CDR3 nucleotides are TGTGCCAGCAGCCGGGTGGGCGGGCTTGACACCGGGGAGCTGTTTTTT. Protein product: CASSRVGGLDTGELFF.